This entry describes one T cell receptor beta chain. This specimen comes from a study of blood T cell repertoires in COVID-19. Study-wide context: Material from acute and convalescent COVID-19 was sourced from the United States, Italy and Spain. The cDNA or gDNA used as material had been derived from T cells, B-cell-depleted T cells, or PBMCs.

This study enrolled people aged about 18 to 100 from about two dozen US geographic areas. The CDR3 is 15 amino acids. The V gene's germline CDR1 is KGHSH and CDR2 LQKENI. Unmatched junction bases numbered 5, after V lost 6 bases and J lost 4 bases. Per the authors' pipeline: Reference gene primer amplification gave estimated nucleated cell counts. Assay used: immunoSEQ multiplex PCR; TCRdb lists only in-frame clones, some missing. V and J calls and clone size follow that table, whereas D and trimming were derived from the DNA. The sample yields some 330,000 clones, 80% to 90% seen once. Sequenced input: PBMCs or T cells enriched from blood (not recorded which). The chain links TRBV18 to TRBJ2-7; TRBD2 aligns across 14 bases. The clonotype originates from a man aged 25-40 years who had recovered from COVID-19. The CDR3 loop is CASSPGTSGSYEQYF. The CDR3 DNA reads as TGTGCCAGCTCCCCAGGGACTAGCGGGAGTTACGAGCAGTACTTC.